This is a list of T cell receptor beta chains from one sample in a study of shared clonotypes between healthy human individuals. Sequenced by immunoSEQ multiplex PCR; TCRdb stores in-frame clones only, minus some. The table lists about 470,000 clones, roughly 83% of them singletons. The sequenced material came from PBMCs. These receptors all come from a woman between 40 and 55 years old in good health. Some clones in this sample may be carry-over from other donors' samples. The CDR3 runs from the conserved cysteine through the conserved F or W. Each record gives: J gene, D gene, clone size, V gene, CDR3 DNA, CDR3 protein. D genes are given only for firm matches. Only part of the rows carry a size: once, few, many, or a class if the clone is expanded.

TRBJ2-7,NA,NA,TRBV7-2,TGTGCCAGCAGCTCCACTAGCTTCGACGAGCAGTACTTC,CASSSTSFDEQYF
TRBJ2-7,NA,NA,TRBV15,TGTGCCACCAGCAGAGAGGTAGCGCTGACCTACGAGCAGTACTTC,CATSREVALTYEQYF
TRBJ2-5,NA,NA,TRBV2,TGTGCCAGCAGCCAGTACGGGGTAGGGGAGACCCAGTACTTC,CASSQYGVGETQYF
TRBJ1-2,NA,NA,TRBV7-2,TGTGCCAGCAGCCAAACACCCGGAGGGCGGGGCTACACCTTC,CASSQTPGGRGYTF
TRBJ2-2,NA,once,TRBV2,TGTGCCAGCATGGGCCGGGGTGTCACCGGGGAGCTGTTTTTT,CASMGRGVTGELFF
TRBJ2-1,NA,many,TRBV9,TGTGCCAGCAGTGTCGACTGGAGCTCCTACAATGAGCAGTTCTTC,CASSVDWSSYNEQFF
TRBJ2-3,NA,NA,TRBV12-5,TGTGCTAGTGGCCCCCCAGGGTCCACAGATACGCAGTATTTT,CASGPPGSTDTQYF
TRBJ2-7,TRBD1,NA,TRBV19,TGTGCCAGTAGGGCCGGGACAGGGTCCTACGAGCAGTACTTC,CASRAGTGSYEQYF
TRBJ2-1,TRBD2,once,TRBV30,TGTGCCTGGAACATAAGGAATAGCGGGAGAATGGGGAATGAGCAGTTCTTC,CAWNIRNSGRMGNEQFF
TRBJ1-5,NA,once,TRBV4-2,TGTGCCAGCAGCCAAGATGAAAATCAGCCCCAGCATTTT,CASSQDENQPQHF
TRBJ2-3,NA,NA,TRBV4-2,TGTGCCAGTCAGGATCGGAGGGGGGTAAGAGATACGCAGTATTTT,CASQDRRGVRDTQYF
TRBJ2-5,NA,few,TRBV7-3,TGTGCCAGCAGCTTAATAGCCAGCTCTTACGAGACCCAGTACTTC,CASSLIASSYETQYF
TRBJ2-3,TRBD2,NA,TRBV11-2,TGTGCCAGCAGCCCGAGCGGGAGGGAGACAGATACGCAGTATTTT,CASSPSGRETDTQYF
TRBJ2-7,TRBD1,NA,TRBV7-8,TGTGCCAGCAGCTTAAGGTCCAGGGGGCGCGGGTCCTTCTACGAGCAGTACTTC,CASSLRSRGRGSFYEQYF
TRBJ2-1,NA,NA,TRBV13,TGTGCCAGCAGCTCTCCGGTTTACAATGAGCAGTTCTTC,CASSSPVYNEQFF
TRBJ2-1,TRBD2,NA,TRBV5-1,TGCGCCAGCACTTCCCAAGCGGGAGATGAGCAGTTCTTC,CASTSQAGDEQFF
TRBJ2-7,TRBD1,NA,TRBV30,TGTGCCTGGAGTGCGAGGGGACAGACCCCTGCCTACGAGCAGTACTTC,CAWSARGQTPAYEQYF
TRBJ2-3,NA,NA,TRBV7-8,TGTGCCAGCAGCTTAGCGCGGACGGGAGCCTTCACAGATACGCAGTATTTT,CASSLARTGAFTDTQYF
TRBJ2-5,NA,NA,TRBV30,TGTGCCTGGAGTGTCGGACACCTCCTGCAAGAGACCCAGTACTTC,CAWSVGHLLQETQYF
TRBJ2-2,NA,NA,TRBV20-1,TGCAGTGCTCCTTTCACCGGGGAGCTGTTTTTT,CSAPFTGELFF
TRBJ2-7,NA,NA,TRBV28,TGTGCCAGCAGTCCGCCGACTTACGAGCAGTACTTC,CASSPPTYEQYF
TRBJ1-2,TRBD1,NA,TRBV18,TGTGCCAGCTCATTGCGACAGGGAGTGGGCTATGGCTACACCTTC,CASSLRQGVGYGYTF
TRBJ2-7,NA,NA,TRBV27,TGTGCCAGCAGTTCGGGACCGTCAGTGTTGTACTTC,CASSSGPSVLYF
TRBJ2-4,NA,NA,TRBV27,TGTGCCAGCAGAGACCCGACGGTGACCAAAAACATTCAGTACTTC,CASRDPTVTKNIQYF
TRBJ1-2,TRBD1,NA,TRBV5-5,TGTGCCAGCAGCTTCTCGGGACAGGGGCTTGGCTATGATGGCTACACCTTC,CASSFSGQGLGYDGYTF
TRBJ1-1,TRBD1,few,TRBV11-2,TGTGCCAGCAGCTCCTCGGACAGGGCTGACACTGAAGCTTTCTTT,CASSSSDRADTEAFF
TRBJ2-7,NA,NA,TRBV29-1,TGCAGCGTTGAAGACAGTCGCGAGCAGTACTTC,CSVEDSREQYF
TRBJ2-7,NA,NA,TRBV6-5,TGTGCCAGCAGTTACCACGCAGGGACCTACGAGCAGTACTTC,CASSYHAGTYEQYF
TRBJ1-3,TRBD1,few,TRBV7-2,TGTGCCAGCACCCAGGGGGACAGGGCAACTGGAAACACCATATATTTT,CASTQGDRATGNTIYF
TRBJ2-5,TRBD1,NA,TRBV11-3,TGTGCCAGCAGTCCAGGACAGGGGCAGTCCCTATACCAAGAGACCCAGTACTTC,CASSPGQGQSLYQETQYF
TRBJ2-7,NA,many,TRBV7-2,TGTGCCAGCAGCTTGCCCCGGACGGGAGACGAGCAGTACTTC,CASSLPRTGDEQYF
TRBJ1-2,NA,NA,TRBV28,TGTGCCAGCACTCTCCCCGCTGGGGGACGGCGGGGCTACACCTTC,CASTLPAGGRRGYTF
TRBJ2-2,NA,NA,TRBV28,TGTGCCAGCAGTTTAAGAGGTGGGCTGTTTTTT,CASSLRGGLFF
TRBJ2-3,TRBD2,NA,TRBV29-1,TGCAGCGTCGAGGGACTAGCGAACACAGAGGGGACAGATACGCAGTATTTT,CSVEGLANTEGTDTQYF
TRBJ2-1,NA,once,TRBV7-8,TGTGCCAGCAGCGCAACCTCAGGTCGCGGGGTCTACAATGAGCAGTTCTTC,CASSATSGRGVYNEQFF
TRBJ2-7,NA,NA,TRBV18,TGTGCCAGCTCCCCCGTCTCGGGCTCCTACGAGCAGTACTTC,CASSPVSGSYEQYF
TRBJ2-5,NA,NA,TRBV7-9,TGTGCCAGCAGCCAGGAGACAGGCCCGACAGAGACCCAGTACTTC,CASSQETGPTETQYF
TRBJ2-1,NA,NA,TRBV7-2,TGTGCCAGCCGTCCGAGGGATTCCTACAATGAGCAGTTCTTC,CASRPRDSYNEQFF
TRBJ2-3,TRBD2,few,TRBV7-9,TGTGCCACCGGACTAGCGGGAGTATCAGATACGCAGTATTTT,CATGLAGVSDTQYF
TRBJ2-7,NA,NA,TRBV6-1,TGTGCCAGCAGGGAGGGGGGATACGAGCAGTACTTC,CASREGGYEQYF
TRBJ2-4,NA,NA,TRBV15,TGTGCCACCAGCAGAGATCTCGTTGGGGGGAACATTCAGTACTTC,CATSRDLVGGNIQYF
TRBJ1-2,NA,NA,TRBV9,TGTGCCAGCAGCTCCCAAGGGGATTCAAACTATGGCTACACCTTC,CASSSQGDSNYGYTF
TRBJ2-7,TRBD1,NA,TRBV9,TGTGCCAGCAGCACATCCGGGACAGGGTACGAGCAGTACTTC,CASSTSGTGYEQYF
TRBJ2-7,TRBD1,once,TRBV4-1,TGCGCCAGCAGCCGAACCGGGACAGGGTCTTCAGGGCAGTACTTC,CASSRTGTGSSGQYF
TRBJ1-2,TRBD1,NA,TRBV28,TGTGCCAGCGGGGACAGGGGGCCGTATGGCTACACCTTC,CASGDRGPYGYTF
TRBJ1-1,NA,NA,TRBV7-2,TGTGCCAGCAGCTTAGGCTGGGGTACGGCTTTCTTT,CASSLGWGTAFF
TRBJ1-5,TRBD1,once,TRBV19,TGTGCCAGTAGTAATCACTACGGGACAGTATATAGCAATCAGCCCCAGCATTTT,CASSNHYGTVYSNQPQHF
TRBJ2-5,NA,NA,TRBV9,TGTGCCAGCAGCGTAGGGGCAGACCAAGAGACCCAGTACTTC,CASSVGADQETQYF
TRBJ1-1,NA,few,TRBV10-3,TGTGCCATCAGTGAGTCGGCGACACGTGAAGCTTTCTTT,CAISESATREAFF
TRBJ1-5,TRBD1,NA,TRBV27,TGTGCCAGCAGCAAGACGGGACAGGGACGTTTTGAGCCCCAGCATTTT,CASSKTGQGRFEPQHF
TRBJ1-1,NA,NA,TRBV6-6,TGTGCCAGCAGACTGAACGGTTTGAACACTGAAGCTTTCTTT,CASRLNGLNTEAFF